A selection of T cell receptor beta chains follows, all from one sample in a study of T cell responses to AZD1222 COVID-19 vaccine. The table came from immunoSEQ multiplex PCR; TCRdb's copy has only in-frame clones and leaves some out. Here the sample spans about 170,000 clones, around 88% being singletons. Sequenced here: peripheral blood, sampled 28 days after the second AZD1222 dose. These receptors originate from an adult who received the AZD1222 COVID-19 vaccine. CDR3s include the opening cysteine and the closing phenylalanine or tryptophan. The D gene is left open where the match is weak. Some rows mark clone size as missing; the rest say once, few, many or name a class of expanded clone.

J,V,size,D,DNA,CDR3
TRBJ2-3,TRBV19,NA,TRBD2,TGTGCCAGTAGACCAAGCGGGGCCCGTTCAGATACGCAGTATTTT,CASRPSGARSDTQYF
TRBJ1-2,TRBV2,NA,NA,TGTGCCAGCAGTGTAACGCGTCAGTCCACACAAACTACTAACTATGGCTACACCTTC,CASSVTRQSTQTTNYGYTF
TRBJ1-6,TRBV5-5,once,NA,TGTGCCAGCAGCTTGGGTGTAAGCTCCTATAATTCACCCCTCCACTTT,CASSLGVSSYNSPLHF
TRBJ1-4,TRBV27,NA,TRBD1,TGTGCCAGCACCGTAACAGGGGCCCGTAATGAAAAACTGTTTTTT,CASTVTGARNEKLFF
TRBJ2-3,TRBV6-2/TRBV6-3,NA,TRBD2,TGTGCCAGCAGTTACGGGACTAGCGCTTACACAGATACGCAGTATTTT,CASSYGTSAYTDTQYF
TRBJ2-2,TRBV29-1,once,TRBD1,TGCAGCGGGACAGGGACGAACACCGGGGAGCTGTTTTTT,CSGTGTNTGELFF
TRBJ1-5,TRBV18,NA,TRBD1,TGTGCCAGCTCACCACCGGGGACAGGGATCGCTCAGCCCCAGCATTTT,CASSPPGTGIAQPQHF
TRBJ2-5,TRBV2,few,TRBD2,TGTGCCAGCAGTGAAGGGGAGCGGACTAGCGGGGGGGCCTGGGAGACCCAGTACTTC,CASSEGERTSGGAWETQYF
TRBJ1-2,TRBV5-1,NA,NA,TGCGCCAGCAGCTTGAGTAGGCAGTCAGAAGGCTACACCTTC,CASSLSRQSEGYTF
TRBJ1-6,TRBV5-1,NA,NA,TGCGCCAGCAGCTTGCTCGACAGCTCCTATAATTCACCCCTCCACTTT,CASSLLDSSYNSPLHF
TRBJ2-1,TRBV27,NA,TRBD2,TGTGCCAGCAGTCCCTTCGGCGGGGGGCTCTACAATGAGCAGTTCTTC,CASSPFGGGLYNEQFF
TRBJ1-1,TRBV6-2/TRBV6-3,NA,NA,TGTGCCAGCAGTTACCCGGGACCATATGCGGGGAACACTGAAGCTTTCTTT,CASSYPGPYAGNTEAFF
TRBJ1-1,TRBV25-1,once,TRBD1,TGTGCCAGTCAGAAAGGGACAGGGGGTGAAGCTTTCTTT,CASQKGTGGEAFF
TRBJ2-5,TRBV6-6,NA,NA,TGTGCCACCAAGAGGAGCCAAGAGACCCAGTACTTC,CATKRSQETQYF
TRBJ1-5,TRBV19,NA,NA,TGTGCCAGTAGTACACCCCGCGCCGGCCGGATAAATCAGCCCCAGCATTTT,CASSTPRAGRINQPQHF
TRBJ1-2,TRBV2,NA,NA,TGTGCCCGAAACTCACACGAGGAACGCTATGGCTACACCTTC,CARNSHEERYGYTF
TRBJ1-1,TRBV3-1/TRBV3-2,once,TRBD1,TGTGCCAGCAGCCACGGACAGGGGGCAACTGAAGCTTTCTTT,CASSHGQGATEAFF
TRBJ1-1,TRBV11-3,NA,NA,TGTGCCAGCAGCTCCTCTTCCGGGACGGGGACTGAAGCTTTCTTT,CASSSSSGTGTEAFF
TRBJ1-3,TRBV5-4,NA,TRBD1,TGTGCCAGCAGCGTACAGGGGGCTGACACCATATATTTT,CASSVQGADTIYF
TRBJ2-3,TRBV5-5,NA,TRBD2,TGTGCCAGCAGCCCTCTTGGGAGCGGGGGTGGCACAGATACGCAGTATTTT,CASSPLGSGGGTDTQYF
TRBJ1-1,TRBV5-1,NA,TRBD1,TGCGCCAGCAGCCAGGGACAGGTGTTGGTGAACACTGAAGCTTTCTTT,CASSQGQVLVNTEAFF
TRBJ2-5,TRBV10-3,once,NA,TGTGCCATCAGTGAGGTGGCGAGGGAGACCCAGTACTTC,CAISEVARETQYF
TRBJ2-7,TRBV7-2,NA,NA,TGTGCCAGCAGCTTAGCGGTGGGCATCGGCTACGAGCAGTACTTC,CASSLAVGIGYEQYF
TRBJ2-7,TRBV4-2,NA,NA,TGTGCCAGCAGCCAAGGCACGGCCCTCTCCTACGAGCAGTACTTC,CASSQGTALSYEQYF
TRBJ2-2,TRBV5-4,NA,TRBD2,TGTGCCAGCAGCGGAACTAGCGGGGGTGCCGTCGGGGAGCTGTTTTTT,CASSGTSGGAVGELFF
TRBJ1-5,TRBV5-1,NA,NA,TGCGCCAGCAGCCCGGACGGGAGAAACCAGCCCCAGCATTTT,CASSPDGRNQPQHF
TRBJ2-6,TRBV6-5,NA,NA,TGTGCCAGCAGGAACTCTGGGGCCAACGTCCTGACTTTC,CASRNSGANVLTF
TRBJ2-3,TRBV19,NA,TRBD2,TGTGCCAGCAGGGATGGGAGTATAGCGGGGGGGCATTGGGGCACAGATACGCAGTATTTT,CASRDGSIAGGHWGTDTQYF
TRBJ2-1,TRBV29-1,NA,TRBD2,TGCAGCGTTGCGACTAGCGGGGCTTACAATGAGCAGTTCTTC,CSVATSGAYNEQFF
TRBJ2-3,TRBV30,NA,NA,TGTGCCTGGAGTGTATTTTCAGGGGGGAGCACAGATACGCAGTATTTT,CAWSVFSGGSTDTQYF
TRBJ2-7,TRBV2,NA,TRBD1,TGTGCCAGCATTGGGACAGGGGGCTACGAGCAGTACTTC,CASIGTGGYEQYF
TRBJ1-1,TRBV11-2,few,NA,TGTGCCAGCAGTTGGGCGAACACTGAAGCTTTCTTT,CASSWANTEAFF
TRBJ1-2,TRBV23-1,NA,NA,TGCGCCAGCGGCGCTCTGAGCTATGGCTACACCTTC,CASGALSYGYTF
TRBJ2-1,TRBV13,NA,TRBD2,TGTGCCAGCAGCTTACTGCCGGGGGGGCCTCGCTCCTACAATGAGCAGTTCTTC,CASSLLPGGPRSYNEQFF
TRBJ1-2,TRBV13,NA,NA,TGTGCCAGCAGCTTAGTCAGTGGCTACACCTTC,CASSLVSGYTF
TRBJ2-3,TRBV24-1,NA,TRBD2,TGTGCCACCAGTGATGCCAGCGGGGCTAGCACAGATACGCAGTATTTT,CATSDASGASTDTQYF
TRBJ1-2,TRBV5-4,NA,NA,TGTGCCAGCAGGGTGAGAGGGGCCCCCTATGGCTACACCTTC,CASRVRGAPYGYTF
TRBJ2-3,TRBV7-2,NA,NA,TGTGCCAGCAGCTGGAGCCAGCTCGATACGCAGTATTTT,CASSWSQLDTQYF
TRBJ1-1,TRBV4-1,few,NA,TGCGCCAGCAGCCAACTCAATTTCATAGGGGCCTCTAACACTGAAGCTTTCTTT,CASSQLNFIGASNTEAFF
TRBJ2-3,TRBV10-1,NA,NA,TGCGCCAGCAGTGAGTCGAGACCTCGCGGGGAAACCACTAGCACAGATACGCAGTATTTT,CASSESRPRGETTSTDTQYF
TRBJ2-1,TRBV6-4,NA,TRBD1,TGTGCCAGCAGTGATGGGACAGGGGACCACAATGAGCAGTTCTTC,CASSDGTGDHNEQFF
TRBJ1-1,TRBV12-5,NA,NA,TGTGCTACTGGTCAGGGCAACACGGCTGAAGCTTTCTTT,CATGQGNTAEAFF
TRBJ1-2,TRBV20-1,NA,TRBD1,TGCAGTGCTAGTTGGGACAGATATGGCTACACCTTC,CSASWDRYGYTF
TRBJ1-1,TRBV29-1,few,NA,TGCAGCGTTGACTCGGTGAACACTGAAGCTTTCTTT,CSVDSVNTEAFF
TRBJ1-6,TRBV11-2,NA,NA,TGTGCCAGCAGCTTAGTTCCCAGGAGCTCCTATAATTCACCCCTCCACTTT,CASSLVPRSSYNSPLHF
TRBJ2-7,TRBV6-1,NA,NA,TGTGCCAGCAGTGGGAGGGCAGGACGCAATTCCTACGAGCAGTACTTC,CASSGRAGRNSYEQYF
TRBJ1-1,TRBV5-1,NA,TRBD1,TGCGCCAGCAGCTTGGGAGGGGGCGAGGCTGAAGCTTTCTTT,CASSLGGGEAEAFF
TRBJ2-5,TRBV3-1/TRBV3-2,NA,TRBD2,TGTGCCAGCAGCCATATTAGGACTAGCGGGTACCAAGAGACCCAGTACTTC,CASSHIRTSGYQETQYF
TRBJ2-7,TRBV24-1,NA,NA,TGTGCCACCAGTCCCCTCGGACAGTCCTACGAGCAGTACTTC,CATSPLGQSYEQYF
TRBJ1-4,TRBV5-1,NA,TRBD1,TGCGCCAGCAGCCCCGACAGGGCGGGCGAAAAACTGTTTTTT,CASSPDRAGEKLFF
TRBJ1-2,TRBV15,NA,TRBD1,TGTGCCACCAGCGTAAGTGGACAGGGTCTCTTATATGGCTACACCTTC,CATSVSGQGLLYGYTF